Reported below is one T cell receptor beta chain. Antigen: not known. This sample stems from a study of cytomegalovirus exposure and HLA in healthy donors. General study points: A later analysis found common viral pathogens apparently linked to several of the most significant clusters. An analysis done earlier found most TCR beta V segments productive about 90% or about 30% of the time.

The CDR3 consists of 13 residues. V was trimmed by 4 bases and J by 2 bases, leaving 9 bases between them. Germline lookup yields CDR1 KGHSH and CDR2 LQKENI. Both 60 Vbeta primers and 13 Jbeta primers went into the PCR. The table came from immunoSEQ multiplex PCR; TCRdb's copy has only in-frame clones and leaves some out. Of 150,000 to 200,000 clones in the sample, 60% to 80% are singletons; the top ten hold around 11%. The chain links TRBV18 to TRBJ2-7; TRBD1 is a possible D gene (5 bases). The sample consisted of PBMCs. The sequence was collected from a man between 18 and 29 years old in good health and CMV-seropositive. The CDR3 region has the DNA TGTGCCAGCTCACTCAGGGTAGCCTACGAGCAGTACTTC. It codes for CASSLRVAYEQYF.